This TCR beta chain was observed in a study of blood T cells in healthy people across ages. It was 9.5 to 10 milliliters of peripheral blood that were drawn from each donor. Regarding the study as a whole: Age brought a roughly linear fall in TCR beta diversity measured per million T cells. Diversity estimates from one million T cells were considered underestimates. It was not possible, with unsorted PBMCs, to conclusively compare naive and antigen-experienced cells.

CDR3 size: 15 residues. Germline V gene lookup returns CDR1 LNHNV and CDR2 YYDKDF (reference sequence). On this clonotype itself: The antigen is undetermined. The junction departs from germline at one end; a sequencing error may be responsible.

PCR was performed a second time for about 6 to 12 cycles using a sample-barcoded 5' primer and a J-beta primer mix. TCRdb called the 5' RACE reads again in MiXCR, with one record for every CDR3 protein. The sample lists 1,800,000 or so distinct CDR3 sequences, about 39% occurring once. The V gene is TRBV15, the J gene TRBJ2-5; 8 bases are a match to TRBD1. The source material was blood. This TCR derives from a human donor in good health. For the CDR3, the DNA is TGTGCCGCCAGCAGACCCGGACAGGGACAAGAGACCCAGTACTTC. It specifies CAASRPGQGQETQYF.